The sequence of this T cell receptor beta chain was determined in a study of PD-1 blockade in classical Hodgkin lymphoma. Findings and caveats of the study: Complete responders possessed baseline diversity comparable to newly diagnosed patients.

V was pared by 5 bases and J by 6 bases, with 17 bases of the junction left unmatched. The CDR3 is 17 residues long. Germline CDR1 is MNHEY and CDR2 is SMNVEV (reference sequence). The method was immunoSEQ multiplex PCR; TCRdb's version includes in-frame clones alone and lacks a portion of them. This sample has about 110,000 clones, with 89% found just once. Each patient experienced a relapse that followed autologous stem cell transplantation, and brentuximab vedotin exposure varied. Concerning this clone: Its antigen remains unknown.

The sequence was collected from a human donor with classical Hodgkin lymphoma. The chain couples TRBV27 to TRBJ2-7, with TRBD1 identical over 9 bases. Sequences were derived from peripheral blood mononuclear cells (PBMCs), sampled before the second cycle of nivolumab. CDR3 amino acids: CASSHFGTGFTAGEQYF. In nucleotides, the CDR3 is TGTGCCAGCAGTCATTTCGGGACAGGGTTTACAGCGGGCGAGCAGTACTTC.